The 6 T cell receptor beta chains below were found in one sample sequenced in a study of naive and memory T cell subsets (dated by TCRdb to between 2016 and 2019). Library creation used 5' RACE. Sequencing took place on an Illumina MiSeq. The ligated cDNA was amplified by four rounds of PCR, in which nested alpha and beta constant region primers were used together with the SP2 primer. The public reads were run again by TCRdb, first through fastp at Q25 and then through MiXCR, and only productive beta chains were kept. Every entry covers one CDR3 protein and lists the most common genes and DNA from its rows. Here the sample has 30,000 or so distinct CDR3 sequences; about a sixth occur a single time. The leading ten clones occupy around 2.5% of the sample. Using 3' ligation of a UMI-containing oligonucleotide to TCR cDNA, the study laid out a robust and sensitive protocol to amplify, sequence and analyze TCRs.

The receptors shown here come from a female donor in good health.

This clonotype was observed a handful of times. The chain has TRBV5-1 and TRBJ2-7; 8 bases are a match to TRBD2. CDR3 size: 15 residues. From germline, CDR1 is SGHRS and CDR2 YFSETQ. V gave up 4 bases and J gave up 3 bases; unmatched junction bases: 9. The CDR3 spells CASSPGGTSVYEQYF. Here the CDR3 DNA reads TGCGCCAGCAGCCCGGGGGGGACATCAGTCTACGAGCAGTACTTC.

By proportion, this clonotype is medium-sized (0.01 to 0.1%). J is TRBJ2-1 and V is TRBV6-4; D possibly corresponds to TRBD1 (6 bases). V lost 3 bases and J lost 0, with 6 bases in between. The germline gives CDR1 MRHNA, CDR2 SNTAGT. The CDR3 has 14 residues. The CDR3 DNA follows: TGTGCCAGCAGTGAGGACAGCTCCTACAATGAGCAGTTCTTC. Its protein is CASSEDSSYNEQFF.

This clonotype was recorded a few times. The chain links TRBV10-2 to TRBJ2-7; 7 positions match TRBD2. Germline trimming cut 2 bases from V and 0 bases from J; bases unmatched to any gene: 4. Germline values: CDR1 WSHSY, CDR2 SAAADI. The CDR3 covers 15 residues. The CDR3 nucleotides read TGCGCCAGCAGTGAGAAGGGGAGGGGCTCCTACGAGCAGTACTTC. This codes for CASSEKGRGSYEQYF.

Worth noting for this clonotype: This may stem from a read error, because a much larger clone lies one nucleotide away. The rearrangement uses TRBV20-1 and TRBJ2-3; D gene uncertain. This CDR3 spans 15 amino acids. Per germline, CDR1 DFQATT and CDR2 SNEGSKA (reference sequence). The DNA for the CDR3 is TGCAGTGCCCCAACCCCCGGTTCAAACACATATACGCAGTATTTT. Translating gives CSAPTPGSNTYTQYF.

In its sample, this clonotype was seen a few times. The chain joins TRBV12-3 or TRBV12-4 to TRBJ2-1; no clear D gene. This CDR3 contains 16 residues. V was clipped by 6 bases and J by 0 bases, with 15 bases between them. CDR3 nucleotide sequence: TGTGCCAGCAGCCGGTCCGGCAGCAGCTCCTACAATGAGCAGTTCTTC. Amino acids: CASSRSGSSSYNEQFF.

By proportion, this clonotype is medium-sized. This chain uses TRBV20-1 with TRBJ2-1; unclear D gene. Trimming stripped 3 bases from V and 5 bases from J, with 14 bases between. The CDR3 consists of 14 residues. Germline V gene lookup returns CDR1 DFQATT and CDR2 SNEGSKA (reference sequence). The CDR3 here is CSASWPINDNEQFF. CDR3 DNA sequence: TGCAGTGCTAGTTGGCCCATCAACGACAATGAGCAGTTCTTC.